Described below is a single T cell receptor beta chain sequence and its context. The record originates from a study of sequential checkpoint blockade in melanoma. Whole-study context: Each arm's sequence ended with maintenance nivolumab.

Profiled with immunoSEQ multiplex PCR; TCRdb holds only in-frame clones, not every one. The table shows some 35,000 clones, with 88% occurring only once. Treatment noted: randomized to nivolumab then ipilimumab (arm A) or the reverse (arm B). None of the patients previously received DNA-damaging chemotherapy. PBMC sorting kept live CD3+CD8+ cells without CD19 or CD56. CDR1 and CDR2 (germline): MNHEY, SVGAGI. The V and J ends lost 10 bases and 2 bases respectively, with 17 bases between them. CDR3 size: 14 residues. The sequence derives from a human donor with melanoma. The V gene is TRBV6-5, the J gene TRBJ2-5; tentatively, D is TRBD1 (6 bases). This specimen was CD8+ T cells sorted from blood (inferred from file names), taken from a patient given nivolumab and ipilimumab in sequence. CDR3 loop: CATEQGQGQETQYF. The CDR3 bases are TGTGCCACCGAACAGGGTCAGGGGCAAGAGACCCAGTACTTC.